These 23 T cell receptor beta chains came from one sample sequenced in a study of shared clonotypes between healthy human individuals. Measured with immunoSEQ multiplex PCR; TCRdb has only the in-frame clones, and not every one. Of about 1 million clones detected, 75% to 80% appear once; the ten largest clones hold approximately 0.56%. Sequenced sample: memory CD4+ T cells from PBMCs. The subset: CD45RA-negative fraction. Receptors were obtained from a man between 18 and 29 years old in good health. Some clones in this sample may be carry-over from other donors' samples.

The J gene is TRBJ1-3, the V gene TRBV14; D uncertain. CDR1 and CDR2 from the germline V gene are SGHDN and FVKESK. This CDR3 has 13 amino acids. Trimming cost V 1 base and J 7 bases, with 8 bases left between them. CDR3 in DNA: TGTGCCAGCAGCCAAGCCGCCGGGAACACCATATATTTT. This encodes CASSQAAGNTIYF.

This chain's CDR3 is CASSFSGGQIYNEQFF. In nucleotides, the CDR3 is TGCGCCAGCAGCTTCTCAGGGGGCCAAATTTACAATGAGCAGTTCTTC. V usage is TRBV5-1 and J usage is TRBJ2-1; 8 bases align to TRBD1. Germline CDR1 is SGHRS and CDR2 is YFSETQ. With V trimmed by 2 bases and J by 4 bases, 8 bases remained unmatched. The CDR3 extends over 16 amino acids.

The chain uses TRBV2 and TRBJ2-3; perhaps TRBD1 as D (5 bases). The V end was cut by 4 bases, the J end by 4 bases, with 12 bases between. This CDR3 is 14 amino acids long. Germline V gives CDR1 SNHLY, CDR2 FYNNEI. CDR3 amino acids: CASSVTRQSDTQYF. DNA of the CDR3: TGTGCCAGCAGTGTCACAAGACAGTCAGATACGCAGTATTTT.

The genes are TRBV5-6 and TRBJ2-5; unclear D gene. This CDR3 region has 14 residues. The V gene lost 2 bases and the J gene lost 2 bases, with 10 bases spanning the gap. Germline CDR1 and CDR2: SGHDT and YYEEEE. The CDR3 loop reads CASSFFGQQETQYF. CDR3 DNA sequence: TGTGCCAGCAGCTTTTTTGGTCAGCAAGAGACCCAGTACTTC.

The rearrangement joins TRBV11-2 to TRBJ2-7; TRBD1 matches 8 bases. CDR1 and CDR2 (germline): SGHAT, FQNNGV. The junction had 6 bases not matched to a gene; V was cut back by 0 bases and J by 5 bases. There are 15 residues in the CDR3. CDR3 in amino acids: CASSLDVGQGHEQYF. CDR3 coding DNA: TGTGCCAGCAGCTTAGATGTAGGACAGGGCCACGAGCAGTACTTC.

The J gene is TRBJ2-5, the V gene TRBV5-4, with D possibly TRBD1 on 5 matching bases. CDR1 is SGHNT, CDR2 YYREEE, per germline (reference sequence). V was clipped by 5 bases and J by 5 bases, with 13 bases between them. This CDR3 comprises 13 residues. In DNA, the CDR3 is TGTGCCAGCAGGTCGTGGCAGGGTGAGACCCAGTACTTC. Its translation is CASRSWQGETQYF.

The chain uses TRBV30 and TRBJ2-1; 10 nucleotides line up with TRBD1. The CDR3 is 14 amino acids. The V and J ends lost 5 bases and 7 bases, in that order; junction bases with no gene match: 8. CDR1 GTSNPN and CDR2 SVGIG come from the germline V gene (reference sequence). The CDR3 nucleotides read TGTGCCTGGGACAGGGGGCAGCGATGGAATGAGCAGTTCTTC. It codes for CAWDRGQRWNEQFF.

V usage is TRBV7-3 and J usage is TRBJ2-2, with TRBD2 matching over 11 bases. The CDR3 length is 17 residues. The junction had 11 bases not matched to a gene; V was cut back by 5 bases and J by 6 bases. Germline V CDR1 and CDR2: SGHTA, FQGTGA. The DNA for the CDR3 is TGTGCCAGCAGCCCGAGGCCACTAGCGGGAGTGGCCGGGGAGCTGTTTTTT. Residues: CASSPRPLAGVAGELFF.

The chain uses TRBV11-2 and TRBJ1-3, with D perhaps TRBD1 (5 bases). V was trimmed by 2 bases and J by 9 bases, leaving 11 bases between them. CDR1 is SGHAT and CDR2 is FQNNGV in the germline V gene. The CDR3 loop spans 13 amino acids. CDR3 nucleotide sequence: TGTGCCAGCAGCTTATCTCGGGACGCCACCATATATTTT. As protein: CASSLSRDATIYF.

The rearrangement joins TRBV5-1 to TRBJ1-2; 7 bases are shared with TRBD1. This CDR3 is built from 16 residues. After removal of 0 bases from V and 6 bases from J, the junction contained 11 bases not matched to a gene. CDR1 is SGHRS and CDR2 is YFSETQ in the germline V gene. The CDR3 here is CASSLVETGITNGYTF. CDR3 sequence (DNA): TGCGCCAGCAGCTTGGTGGAGACAGGGATTACGAATGGCTACACCTTC.

The chain recombines TRBV6-1 with TRBJ2-7; perhaps TRBD2 as D (6 bases). The CDR3 length is 18 residues. Trimming removed 1 base from V and 3 bases from J, with 22 bases in between. CDR1 is MNHNS, CDR2 SASEGT, per germline. The CDR3 spells CASSEGLYYTGEDYEQYF. The CDR3, as DNA: TGTGCCAGCAGTGAAGGATTATACTACACGGGGGAAGACTACGAGCAGTACTTC.

The gene calls are TRBV9 and TRBJ2-2; either TRBD1 or TRBD2 may fit D (5 bases each). V was shortened by 4 bases and J by 5 bases, with 18 bases between the two germline ends. Germline CDR1 and CDR2: SGDLS and YYNGEE. The CDR3 covers 16 residues. CDR3 sequence reads: CASSPSLFWGTGELFF. The CDR3 DNA is TGTGCCAGCAGCCCGTCTCTCTTTTGGGGGACCGGGGAGCTGTTTTTT. Combining the CDR3 with reference TRBV9 and TRBJ2-2 gives the whole variable domain DSGVTQTPKHLITATGQRVTLRCSPRSGDLSVYWYQQSLDQGLQFLIQYYNGEERAKGNILERFSAQQFPDLHSELNLSSLELGDSALYFCASSPSLFWGTGELFFGEGSRLTVL.

V and J are TRBV7-2 and TRBJ2-3; the D gene is possibly TRBD1 (5 bases). The germline V and J ends were trimmed by 5 bases and 4 bases, with 16 bases remaining between them. This CDR3 region has 15 residues. From germline, CDR1 is SGHTA and CDR2 FQGNSA. The CDR3 DNA reads as TGTGCCAGCAGCCTAAGGGGTAGCTCGGCAGATACGCAGTATTTT. Protein sequence: CASSLRGSSADTQYF.

CDR3 protein: CASTPTGSHNEQFF. CDR3 DNA: TGTGCCAGCACCCCGACGGGTAGCCACAATGAGCAGTTCTTC. The chain joins TRBV7-3 to TRBJ2-1; D is undetermined. Per the germline V gene, CDR1 is SGHTA and CDR2 is FQGTGA. Trimming stripped 7 bases from V and 5 bases from J, with 15 bases between. This CDR3 contains 14 residues.

The chain combines TRBV29-1 with TRBJ1-1; tentative D call: TRBD1 (5 bases). Germline V CDR1 and CDR2: SQVTM, ANQGSEA. V lost 4 bases and J lost 5, with 14 bases in between. The CDR3 is 13 residues long. In nucleotides, the CDR3 is TGCAGCGTTGTTGTGTACGGGGGGACTGAAGCTTTCTTT. Translation: CSVVVYGGTEAFF.

The genes are TRBV19 and TRBJ2-7; no clear D gene. Per the germline V gene, CDR1 is LNHDA and CDR2 is SQIVND (reference sequence). The CDR3 contains 13 residues. V shed 4 bases and J shed 4 bases, with 11 bases lying between them. The CDR3 here is CASSNGPHYEQYF. DNA of the CDR3: TGTGCCAGTAGTAACGGACCCCATTACGAGCAGTACTTC.

The chain has TRBV27 and TRBJ2-1; 10 nucleotides match TRBD2. The CDR3 covers 16 residues. CDR1 is MNHEY, CDR2 SMNVEV, per germline (reference sequence). V gave up 3 bases and J gave up 4 bases; unmatched junction bases: 6. Here the CDR3 reads CASSLRSGRQYNEQFF. As DNA, the CDR3 is TGTGCCAGCAGTTTGCGTAGCGGGAGGCAATACAATGAGCAGTTCTTC.

This chain connects TRBV9 to TRBJ2-7, with 9 nucleotides matching TRBD1. The CDR3 sequence is 15 residues long. Per germline, CDR1 SGDLS and CDR2 YYNGEE. The junction had 7 bases not matched to a gene; V was cut back by 4 bases and J by 2 bases. The CDR3 sequence is CASSSSDRGPYEQYF. The CDR3 nucleotides are TGTGCCAGCAGCTCTTCGGACAGGGGACCCTACGAGCAGTACTTC.

The chain links TRBV20-1 to TRBJ1-1, with D possibly TRBD1 on 5 matching bases. Germline CDR1 reads DFQATT; CDR2 reads SNEGSKA (reference sequence). This CDR3 is built from 11 residues. V shed 6 bases and J shed 10 bases, with 15 bases lying between them. The CDR3 DNA reads as TGCAGTGCGGTCAGGGTCGGAGGAGCTTTCTTT. It is translated as CSAVRVGGAFF.

The chain joins TRBV18 to TRBJ2-1, with 10 bases that match TRBD2. Trimming at V came to 3 bases and at J to 9 bases, leaving 5 bases not matched to a gene. Germline lookup yields CDR1 KGHSH and CDR2 LQKENI. The CDR3 runs to 14 residues. As DNA, the CDR3 is TGTGCCAGCTCACCCGGACTAGCGGTCACTGAGCAGTTCTTC. Its protein product is CASSPGLAVTEQFF. The full variable domain, its missing parts supplied by reference TRBV18 and TRBJ2-1, is NAGVMQNPRHLVRRRGQEARLRCSPMKGHSHVYWYRQLPEEGLKFMVYLQKENIIDESGMPKERFSAEFPKEGPSILRIQQVVRGDSAAYFCASSPGLAVTEQFFGPGTRLTVL.

This chain uses TRBV7-2 with TRBJ2-3; D is possibly TRBD1 (6 bases). Germline V gives CDR1 SGHTA, CDR2 FQGNSA. This CDR3 region has 17 residues. With 5 bases removed from V and 5 bases from J, the gap between germline ends came to 23 bases. The CDR3 nucleotides are TGTGCCAGCAGCCCGATGGTCGGCAGGGGCGCAGGAGATACGCAGTATTTT. Translated, it gives CASSPMVGRGAGDTQYF.

The chain carries TRBV7-2 and TRBJ1-4, with D possibly matching TRBD1 (6 bases). CDR1 and CDR2 from the germline V gene are SGHTA and FQGNSA. This CDR3 has 13 amino acids. Between the trimmed V and J ends, which lost 2 bases and 8 bases, there was a span of 9 bases. The CDR3 DNA sequence: TGTGCCAGCAGCTTATACAGGGAGGAAAAACTGTTTTTT. It translates to CASSLYREEKLFF.

This clone appeared a few times. Since a much larger clone is just one base distant, this may be a read error. The sample holds other DNA sequences that translate to the same CDR3. The DNA for the CDR3 is TGTGCCAGTAGCCGACAGGAGAACACTGAAGCTTTCTTT. Its protein product is CASSRQENTEAFF. The chain recombines TRBV19 with TRBJ1-1; D possibly corresponds to TRBD1 (6 bases). V was cut by 6 bases and J by 1 base, with 9 bases left in between. The germline V gene has CDR1 LNHDA and CDR2 SQIVND (reference sequence). This CDR3 has 13 residues.